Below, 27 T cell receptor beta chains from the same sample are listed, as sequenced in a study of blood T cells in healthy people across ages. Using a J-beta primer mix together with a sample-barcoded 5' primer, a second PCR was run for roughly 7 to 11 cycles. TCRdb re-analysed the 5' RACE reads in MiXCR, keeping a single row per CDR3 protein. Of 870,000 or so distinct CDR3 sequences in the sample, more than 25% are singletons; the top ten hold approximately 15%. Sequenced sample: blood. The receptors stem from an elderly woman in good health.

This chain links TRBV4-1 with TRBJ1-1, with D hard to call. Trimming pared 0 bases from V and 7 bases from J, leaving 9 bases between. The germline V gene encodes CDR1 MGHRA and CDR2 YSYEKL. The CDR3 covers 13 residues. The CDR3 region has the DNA TGCGCCAGCAGCCAAGAATGGGGAGGTGAAGCTTTCTTT. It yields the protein CASSQEWGGEAFF.

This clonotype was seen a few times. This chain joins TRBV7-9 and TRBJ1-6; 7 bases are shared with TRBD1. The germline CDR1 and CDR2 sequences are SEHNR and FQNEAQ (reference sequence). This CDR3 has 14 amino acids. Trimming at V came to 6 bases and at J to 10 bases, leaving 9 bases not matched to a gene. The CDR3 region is CASSRRGTLSPLHF. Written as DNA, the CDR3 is TGTGCCAGCAGTCGCAGGGGGACGTTATCACCCCTCCACTTT. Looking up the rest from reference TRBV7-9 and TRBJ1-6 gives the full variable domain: DTGVSQNPRHKITKRGQNVTFRCDPISEHNRLYWYRQTLGQGPEFLTYFQNEAQLEKSRLLSDRFSAERPKGSFSTLEIQRTEQGDSAMYLCASSRRGTLSPLHFGNGTRLTVT.

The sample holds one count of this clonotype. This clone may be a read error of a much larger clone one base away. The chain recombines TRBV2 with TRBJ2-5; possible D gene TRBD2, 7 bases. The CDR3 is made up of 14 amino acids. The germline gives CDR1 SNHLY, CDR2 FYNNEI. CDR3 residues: CASRVMGGQETRYF. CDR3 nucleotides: TGTGCCAGCAGGGTAATGGGGGGGCAGGAGACCCGGTACTTC.

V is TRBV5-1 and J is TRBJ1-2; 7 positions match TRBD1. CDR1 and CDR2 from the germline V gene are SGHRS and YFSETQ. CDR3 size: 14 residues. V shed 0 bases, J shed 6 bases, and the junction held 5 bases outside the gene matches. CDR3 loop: CASSLGYDRDGYTF. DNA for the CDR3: TGCGCCAGCAGCTTGGGGTACGACAGGGATGGCTACACCTTC.

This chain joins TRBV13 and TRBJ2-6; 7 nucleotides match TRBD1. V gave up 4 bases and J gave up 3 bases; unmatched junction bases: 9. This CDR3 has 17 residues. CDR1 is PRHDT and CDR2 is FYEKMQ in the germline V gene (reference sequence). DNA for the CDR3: TGTGCCAGCAGCTCCCGGACAGGTCTCCATGGGGCCAACGTCCTGACTTTC. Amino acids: CASSSRTGLHGANVLTF.

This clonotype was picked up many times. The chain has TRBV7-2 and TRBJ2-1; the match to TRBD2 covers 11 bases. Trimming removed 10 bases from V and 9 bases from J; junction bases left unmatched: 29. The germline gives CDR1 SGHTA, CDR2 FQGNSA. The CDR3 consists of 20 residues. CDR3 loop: CANNSRLPGLAVTGVGEQFF. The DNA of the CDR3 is TGTGCCAACAATAGTCGCCTTCCGGGACTAGCGGTTACAGGAGTCGGTGAGCAGTTCTTC.

In DNA, the CDR3 is TGTGCCAGCAGCCAAGGCGCTGGGGGGGGCGCCCTCTATGGCTACACCTTC. It yields the protein CASSQGAGGGALYGYTF. This chain joins TRBV3-1 and TRBJ1-2, with D possibly being TRBD1 (6 bases). CDR3 length: 17 amino acids. CDR1 is LGHDT and CDR2 is YNNKEL in the germline V gene (reference sequence). V was trimmed by 1 base and J by 4 bases, leaving 19 bases between them. Full variable domain (remainder filled in from reference TRBV3-1 and TRBJ1-2): DTAVSQTPKYLVTQMGNDKSIKCEQNLGHDTMYWYKQDSKKFLKIMFSYNNKELIINETVPNRFSPKSPDKAHLNLHINSLELGDSAVYFCASSQGAGGGALYGYTFGSGTRLTVV.

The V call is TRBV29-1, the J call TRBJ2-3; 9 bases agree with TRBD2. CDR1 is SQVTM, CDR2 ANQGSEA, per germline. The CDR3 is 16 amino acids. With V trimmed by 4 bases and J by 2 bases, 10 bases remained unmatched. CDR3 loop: CSVVSGRIGHTDTQYF. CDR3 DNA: TGCAGCGTTGTCAGCGGGAGGATTGGGCACACAGATACGCAGTATTTT.

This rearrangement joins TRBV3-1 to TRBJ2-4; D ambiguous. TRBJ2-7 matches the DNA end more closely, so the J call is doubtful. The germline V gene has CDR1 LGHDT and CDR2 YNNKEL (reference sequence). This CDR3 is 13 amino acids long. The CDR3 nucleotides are TGTGCCAGCAGCCAAGGCACTTGGTACGAGCAGTACTTC. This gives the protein CASSQGTWYEQYF.

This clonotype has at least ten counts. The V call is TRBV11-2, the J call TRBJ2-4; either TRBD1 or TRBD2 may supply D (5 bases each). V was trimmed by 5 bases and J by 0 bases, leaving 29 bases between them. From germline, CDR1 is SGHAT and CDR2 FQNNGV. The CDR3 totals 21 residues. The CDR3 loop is CASSQRGVFTARNPAKNIQYF. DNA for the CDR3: TGTGCCAGCAGCCAGAGGGGCGTATTTACGGCCCGTAACCCAGCCAAAAACATTCAGTACTTC. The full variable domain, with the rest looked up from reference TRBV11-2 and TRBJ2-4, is EAGVAQSPRYKIIEKRQSVAFWCNPISGHATLYWYQQILGQGPKLLIQFQNNGVVDDSQLPKDRFSAERLKGVDSTLKIQPAKLEDSAVYLCASSQRGVFTARNPAKNIQYFGAGTRLSVL.

The CDR3 sequence is CASSRRPDSYEQYF. The DNA of the CDR3 is TGTGCCAGCAGCCGCCGACCTGATAGCTACGAGCAGTACTTC. The chain joins TRBV12-3 or TRBV12-4 to TRBJ2-5; no reliable D call. With the DNA end fitting TRBJ2-7 better, the J assignment may be wrong. This CDR3 is built from 14 residues.

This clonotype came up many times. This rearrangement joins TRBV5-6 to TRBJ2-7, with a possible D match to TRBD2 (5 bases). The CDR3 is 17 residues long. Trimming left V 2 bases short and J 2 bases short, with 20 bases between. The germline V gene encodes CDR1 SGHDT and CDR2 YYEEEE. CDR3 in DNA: TGTGCCAGCAGCTTTGAGGGTTTGGATCCGGGAACCTACGAGCAGTACTTC. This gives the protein CASSFEGLDPGTYEQYF.

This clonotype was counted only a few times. CDR3 protein: CASSVGTGGEPQHF. The DNA of the CDR3 is TGTGCCAGCAGCGTCGGGACAGGGGGAGAGCCCCAGCATTTT. This chain links TRBV9 with TRBJ1-5, with TRBD1 matching 11 bases. Trimming removed 2 bases from V and 8 bases from J; junction bases left unmatched: 3. The CDR3 runs 14 residues. Germline V CDR1 and CDR2: SGDLS, YYNGEE. Full variable domain (rest looked up from reference TRBV9 and TRBJ1-5): DSGVTQTPKHLITATGQRVTLRCSPRSGDLSVYWYQQSLDQGLQFLIQYYNGEERAKGNILERFSAQQFPDLHSELNLSSLELGDSALYFCASSVGTGGEPQHFGDGTRLSIL.

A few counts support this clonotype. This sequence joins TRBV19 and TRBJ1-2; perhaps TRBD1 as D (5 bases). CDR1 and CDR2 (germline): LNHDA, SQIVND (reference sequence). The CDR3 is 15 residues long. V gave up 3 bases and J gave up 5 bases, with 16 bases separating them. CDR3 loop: CASSMRDRRVYGYTF. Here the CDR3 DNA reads TGTGCCAGTAGTATGCGGGACCGAAGAGTTTATGGCTACACCTTC.

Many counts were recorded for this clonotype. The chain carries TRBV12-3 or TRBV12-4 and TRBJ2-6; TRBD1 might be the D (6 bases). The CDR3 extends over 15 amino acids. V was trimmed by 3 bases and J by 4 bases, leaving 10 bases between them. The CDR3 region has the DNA TGTGCCAGCAGTTTGAGGGGGTACGGGGCCAACGTCCTGACTTTC. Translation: CASSLRGYGANVLTF.

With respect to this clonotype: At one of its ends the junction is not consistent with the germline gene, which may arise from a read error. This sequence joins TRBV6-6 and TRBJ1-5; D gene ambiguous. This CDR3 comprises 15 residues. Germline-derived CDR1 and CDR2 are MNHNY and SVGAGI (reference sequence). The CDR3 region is CVSSTDGYSNQPQHF. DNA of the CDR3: TGTGTCAGCAGTACGGACGGTTATAGCAATCAGCCCCAGCATTTT.

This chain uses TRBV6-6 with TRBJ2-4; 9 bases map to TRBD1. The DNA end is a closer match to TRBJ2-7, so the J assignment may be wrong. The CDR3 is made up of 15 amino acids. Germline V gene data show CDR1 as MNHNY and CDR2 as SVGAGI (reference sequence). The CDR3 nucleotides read TGTGCCAGCAGTTCATCCGGGACAGGGAAATACGAGCAGTACTTC. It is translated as CASSSSGTGKYEQYF.

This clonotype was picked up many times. In nucleotides, the CDR3 is TGTGCCAGCAGTTACTCTCGGGATAACTATGGCTACACCTTC. This sequence encodes CASSYSRDNYGYTF. This chain uses TRBV6-5 with TRBJ1-2; D remains unclear. CDR1 is MNHEY, CDR2 SVGAGI, per germline. With 0 bases removed from V and 1 base from J, the gap between germline ends came to 6 bases. CDR3 length equals 14 residues.

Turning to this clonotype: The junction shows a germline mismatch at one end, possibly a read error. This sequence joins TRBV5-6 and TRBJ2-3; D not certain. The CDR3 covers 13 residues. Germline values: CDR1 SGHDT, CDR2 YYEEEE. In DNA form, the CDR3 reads TGTGCCAGCAGCTTGGGGTCCACAGATACGCAGGATTTT. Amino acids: CASSLGSTDTQDF.

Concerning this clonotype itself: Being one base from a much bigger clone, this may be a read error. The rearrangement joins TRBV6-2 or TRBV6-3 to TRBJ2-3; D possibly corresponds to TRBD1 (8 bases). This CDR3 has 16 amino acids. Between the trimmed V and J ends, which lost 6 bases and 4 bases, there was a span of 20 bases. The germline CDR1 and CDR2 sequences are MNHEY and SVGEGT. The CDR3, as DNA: TGTGCCAGCAGCAGGGGGCAGACCACTAGCGCAGATACGCAGTATTTT. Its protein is CASSRGQTTSADTQYF.

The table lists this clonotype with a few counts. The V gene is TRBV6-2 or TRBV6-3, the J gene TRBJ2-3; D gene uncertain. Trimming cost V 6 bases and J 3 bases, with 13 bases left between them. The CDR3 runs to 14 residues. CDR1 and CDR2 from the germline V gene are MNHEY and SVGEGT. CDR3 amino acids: CASRGLGSTDTQYF. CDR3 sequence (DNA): TGTGCCAGCAGGGGGTTGGGGTCAACAGATACGCAGTATTTT.

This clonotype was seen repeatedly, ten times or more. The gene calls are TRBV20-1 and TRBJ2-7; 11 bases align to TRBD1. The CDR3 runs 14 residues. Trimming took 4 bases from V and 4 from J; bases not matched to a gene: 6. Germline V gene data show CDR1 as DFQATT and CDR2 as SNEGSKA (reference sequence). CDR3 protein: CSATRTGGRYEQYF. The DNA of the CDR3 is TGCAGTGCTACCCGGACAGGGGGCAGGTACGAGCAGTACTTC.

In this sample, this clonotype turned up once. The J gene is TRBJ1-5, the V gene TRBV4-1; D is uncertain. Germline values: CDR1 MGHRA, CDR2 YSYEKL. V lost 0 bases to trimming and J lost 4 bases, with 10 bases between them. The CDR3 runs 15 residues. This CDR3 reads CASSQDRPVNQPQHF. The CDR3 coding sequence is TGCGCCAGCAGCCAAGATAGGCCAGTAAATCAGCCCCAGCATTTT.

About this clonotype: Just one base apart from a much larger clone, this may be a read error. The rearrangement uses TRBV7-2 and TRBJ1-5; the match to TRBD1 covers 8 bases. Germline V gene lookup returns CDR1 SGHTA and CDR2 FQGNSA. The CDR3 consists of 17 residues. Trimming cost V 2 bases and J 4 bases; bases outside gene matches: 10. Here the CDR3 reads CASSLWGRGLSNQPQHF. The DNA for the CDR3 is TGTGCCAGCAGCTTATGGGGCAGGGGGCTTAGTAATCAGCCCCAGCATTTT.

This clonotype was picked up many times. The CDR3 sequence is CASSADRSSYNEQFF. The CDR3 DNA reads as TGTGCCAGCAGCGCGGACCGTAGCTCCTACAATGAGCAGTTCTTC. The chain is built from TRBV2 and TRBJ2-1; D uncertain. CDR1 is SNHLY and CDR2 is FYNNEI in the germline V gene. CDR3 length: 15 amino acids. Trimming left V 6 bases short and J 0 bases short, with 12 bases between.

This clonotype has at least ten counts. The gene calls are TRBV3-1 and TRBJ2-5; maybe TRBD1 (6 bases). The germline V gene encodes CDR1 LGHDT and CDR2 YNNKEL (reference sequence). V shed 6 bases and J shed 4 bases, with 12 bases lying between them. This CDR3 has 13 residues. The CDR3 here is CASRAGAGETQYF. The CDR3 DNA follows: TGTGCCAGCAGGGCAGGGGCTGGAGAGACCCAGTACTTC.

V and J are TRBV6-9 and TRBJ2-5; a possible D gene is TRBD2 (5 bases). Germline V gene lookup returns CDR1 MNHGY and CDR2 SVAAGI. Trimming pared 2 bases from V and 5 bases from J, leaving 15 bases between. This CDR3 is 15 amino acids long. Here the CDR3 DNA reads TGTGCCAGCAGTTATGAAAAGCGGTCAGTGGAGACCCAGTACTTC. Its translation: CASSYEKRSVETQYF.